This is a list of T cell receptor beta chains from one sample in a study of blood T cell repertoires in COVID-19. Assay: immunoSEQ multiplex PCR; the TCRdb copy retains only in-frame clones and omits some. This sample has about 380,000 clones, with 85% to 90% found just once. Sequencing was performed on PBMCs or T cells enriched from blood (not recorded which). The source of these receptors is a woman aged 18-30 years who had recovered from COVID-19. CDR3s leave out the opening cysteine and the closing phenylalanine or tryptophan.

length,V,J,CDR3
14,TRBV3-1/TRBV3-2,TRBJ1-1,ASSQVAWSGLAEAF
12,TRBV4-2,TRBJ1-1,ASSQNRGPTEAF
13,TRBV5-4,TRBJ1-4,ASSPATGSDEKLF
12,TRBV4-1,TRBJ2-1,ASSQLGGGGEQF
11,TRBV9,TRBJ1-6,ASSPGQGTPLH
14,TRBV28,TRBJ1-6,ASVGGAGSYNSPLH
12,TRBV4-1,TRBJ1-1,ASSQPTGGTEAF
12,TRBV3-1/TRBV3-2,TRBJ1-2,ASSQGPGGYGYT
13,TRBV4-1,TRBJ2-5,ASSQAPGQGETQY
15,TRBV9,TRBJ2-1,ASSVTWGTNGYNEQF
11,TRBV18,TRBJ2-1,ASSPPESARQF
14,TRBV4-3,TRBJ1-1,ASSQGVGGLNTEAF
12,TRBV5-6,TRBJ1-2,ASSLGTVNYGYT
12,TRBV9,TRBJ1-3,ASRYGGSGNTIY
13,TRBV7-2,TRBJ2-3,ASSPLAGRTDTQY
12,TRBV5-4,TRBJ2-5,ASSLATGRETQY
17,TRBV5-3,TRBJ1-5,ARFQPPVPDREFNQPQH
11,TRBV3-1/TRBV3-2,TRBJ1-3,ASSLYAGNTIY
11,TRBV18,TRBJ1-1,ASSPGQDTEAF
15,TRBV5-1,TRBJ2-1,ASRPPEGLAGGHEQF
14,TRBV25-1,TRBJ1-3,ASLNSFGTGIYTIY
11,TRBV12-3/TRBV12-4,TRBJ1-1,ASSLHDGTEAF
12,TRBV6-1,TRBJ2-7,ASSEPQGGLQQY